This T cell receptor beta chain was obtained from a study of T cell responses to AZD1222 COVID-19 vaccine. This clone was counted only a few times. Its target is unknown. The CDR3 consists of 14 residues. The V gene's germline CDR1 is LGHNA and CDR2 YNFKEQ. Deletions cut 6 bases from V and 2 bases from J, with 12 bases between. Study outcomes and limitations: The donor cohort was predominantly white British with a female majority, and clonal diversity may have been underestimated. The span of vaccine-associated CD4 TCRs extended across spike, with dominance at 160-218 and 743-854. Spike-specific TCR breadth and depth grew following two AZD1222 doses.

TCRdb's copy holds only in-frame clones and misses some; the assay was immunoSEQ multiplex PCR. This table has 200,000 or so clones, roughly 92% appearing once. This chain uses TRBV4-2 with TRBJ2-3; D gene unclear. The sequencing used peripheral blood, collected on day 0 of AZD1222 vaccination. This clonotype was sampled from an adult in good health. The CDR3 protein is CASSRLSVTDTQYF. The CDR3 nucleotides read TGTGCCAGCAGTCGCTTGTCTGTCACAGATACGCAGTATTTT.